This record looks at one TCR beta chain sequence and its context. This CDR3 contains 15 residues. After removal of 5 bases from V and 5 bases from J, the junction contained 5 bases not matched to a gene. Germline V gene lookup returns CDR1 MGHRA and CDR2 YSYEKL. Clones were read by immunoSEQ multiplex PCR, and TCRdb kept only the in-frame ones, dropping some. This table has more than 120,000 clones, 84% appearing once. The data derive from a study of blood T cell repertoires in COVID-19. Individuals aged roughly 18 to 100 years were recruited from 24 US areas. The rearrangement uses TRBV4-1 and TRBJ2-2; 10 bases align to TRBD1. The receptor was isolated from a man aged 45-60 years in a cohort exposed to, infected with or recovered from COVID-19 (not recorded which). Material: PBMCs or T cells enriched from blood (not recorded which). CDR3 DNA: TGCGCCAGCAGCGGGGGACAGGGGCTTACCGGGGAGCTGTTTTTT. Its protein is CASSGGQGLTGELFF.